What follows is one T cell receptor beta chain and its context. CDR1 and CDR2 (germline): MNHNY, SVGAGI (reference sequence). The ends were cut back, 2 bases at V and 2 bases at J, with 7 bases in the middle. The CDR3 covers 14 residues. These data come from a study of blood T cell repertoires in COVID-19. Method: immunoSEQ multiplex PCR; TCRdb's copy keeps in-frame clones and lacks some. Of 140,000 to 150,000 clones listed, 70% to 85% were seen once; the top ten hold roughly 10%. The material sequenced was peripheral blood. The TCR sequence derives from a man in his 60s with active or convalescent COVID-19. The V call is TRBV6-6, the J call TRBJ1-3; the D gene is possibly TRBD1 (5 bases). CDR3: CASSYVTAGNTIYF. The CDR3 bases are TGTGCCAGCAGTTACGTGACAGCTGGAAACACCATATATTTT.